The clone carrying this T cell receptor beta chain showed up just once. The limits of the CDR3 on the DNA are not certain, so only TCRdb's listed CDR3 is given. These data originate in a study of Graves' ophthalmopathy and Graves' hyperthyroidism. Included hyperthyroidism patients were aged 18 to 65 and newly diagnosed (under 2 months' duration). Transcripts of RNA were the source for amplifying TCR beta CDR3 regions. After a first-round RT-PCR with HTBI primers, a second-round multiplex PCR was run. TCRdb called the multiplex PCR reads again in MiXCR, with one record for every CDR3 protein. Of around 1,000,000 distinct CDR3 sequences listed, 35% to 40% were seen once; the top ten hold around 10%. The CDR3 contains 15 residues when both ends are counted. Germline-derived CDR1 and CDR2 are SQVTM and ANQGSEA.

Sequences were obtained from peripheral blood or thyroid tissue (not recorded which). The origin of this receptor is an adult man with Graves' hyperthyroidism. The chain carries TRBV29-1 and TRBJ2-2; the D call TRBD1 from the table was never checked on the DNA. This chain's CDR3 is CSVDNRQGTPGSCFF.